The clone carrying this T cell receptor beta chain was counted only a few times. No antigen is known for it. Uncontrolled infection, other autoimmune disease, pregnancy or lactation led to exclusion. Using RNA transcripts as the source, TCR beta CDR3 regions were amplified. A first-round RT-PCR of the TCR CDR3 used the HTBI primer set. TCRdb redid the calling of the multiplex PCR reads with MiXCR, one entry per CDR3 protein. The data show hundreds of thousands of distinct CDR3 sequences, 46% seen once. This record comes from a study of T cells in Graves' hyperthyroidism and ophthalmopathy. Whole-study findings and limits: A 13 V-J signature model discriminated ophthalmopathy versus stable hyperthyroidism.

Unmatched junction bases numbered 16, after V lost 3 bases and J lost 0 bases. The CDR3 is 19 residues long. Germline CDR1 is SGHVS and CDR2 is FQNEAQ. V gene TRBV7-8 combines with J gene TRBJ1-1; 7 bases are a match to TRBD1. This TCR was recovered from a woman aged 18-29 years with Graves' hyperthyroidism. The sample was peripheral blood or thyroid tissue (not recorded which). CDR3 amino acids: CASSLTGRGGGSMNTEAFF. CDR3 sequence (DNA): TGTGCCAGCAGCTTGACAGGGCGCGGGGGGGGATCGATGAACACTGAAGCTTTCTTT.